The clone carrying this T cell receptor beta chain is a singleton in its sample. Its target is not known. Unmatched junction bases numbered 5, after V lost 4 bases and J lost 1 base. The CDR3 loop spans 16 amino acids. Germline lookup yields CDR1 LNHDA and CDR2 SQIVND (reference sequence). Assay: immunoSEQ multiplex PCR; the TCRdb copy retains only in-frame clones and omits some. The sample includes about 73,000 clones, about four fifths of them seen just once. These data come from a study of glioma-infiltrating T cells after dendritic cell vaccination. Across the whole study: Autologous tumor lysate was loaded overnight onto monocyte-derived dendritic cells grown 7 to 8 days with IL-4 and GM-CSF.

General study findings and limits: Complete blood and tumor specimen sets were limited to few patients.

Here the sequenced sample was blood, taken before dendritic cell vaccination. J is TRBJ2-5 and V is TRBV19, with 11 bases that match TRBD2. The receptor comes from a human donor with glioblastoma. This CDR3 reads CASSRVLAGGQETQYF. The CDR3 region has the DNA TGTGCCAGTAGTAGGGTCCTAGCGGGGGGCCAAGAGACCCAGTACTTC.